This entry concerns a single T cell receptor beta chain. Germline CDR1 SNHLY, CDR2 FYNNEI. CDR3 size: 18 residues. Germline trimming cut 5 bases from V and 3 bases from J; bases unmatched to any gene: 14. The sample belongs to a study of T cell changes during pregnancy in multiple sclerosis. Some clones are missing from TCRdb's copy, which holds only in-frame ones; the method was immunoSEQ multiplex PCR. The data show 100,000 or so clones, approximately 93% seen once. The material was peripheral blood, obtained after pregnancy. The receptor's source is a female donor with multiple sclerosis, enrolled in a pregnancy study. V usage is TRBV2 and J usage is TRBJ2-2; 8 bases are shared with TRBD2. CDR3 sequence: CASSFQSGREPYTGELFF. The CDR3 region has the DNA TGTGCCAGCAGTTTCCAAAGCGGGAGAGAGCCCTACACCGGGGAGCTGTTTTTT.